The T cell receptor beta chain described here comes from a study of vaccination effects on CD4 cells after COVID-19. Study-wide context: Antigen-specific CD4+ T cells were expanded (with viral peptide pools) by the ViraFEST assay ahead of sequencing.

Remarks on this clone: The antigen remains unidentified.

Cells that had been cultured for roughly 9 days were the source of isolated CD4+ T cells. The method was immunoSEQ multiplex PCR; TCRdb's version includes in-frame clones alone and lacks a portion of them. The top ten hold roughly 4.2% of the sample, which has around 35,000 clones, 65% to 70% seen once. Findings of the study overall: The study had few convalescent patients and no early post-infection timepoints.

This sequence originates from a human donor who received a COVID-19 vaccine. The source was CD4+ T cells from PBMCs cultured without peptide, collected before COVID-19 vaccination.

This CDR3 reads CASSTGQAGTGELFF. For the CDR3, the DNA is TGCGCCAGCAGTACGGGACAGGCGGGGACCGGGGAGCTGTTTTTT. The chain has TRBV5-1 and TRBJ2-2, with TRBD1 matching 8 bases. Unmatched junction bases numbered 8, after V lost 5 bases and J lost 5 bases. CDR3 size: 15 residues. CDR1 is SGHRS and CDR2 is YFSETQ in the germline V gene.